This is a list of T cell receptor beta chains from one sample in a study of blood T cells in healthy people across ages. TCRdb redid the calling of the 5' RACE reads with MiXCR, one entry per CDR3 protein. The sample records 1.8 million or so distinct CDR3 sequences, 30% to 40% being singletons. The source material was blood. These receptors all stem from a human donor in good health. Each CDR3 is given with its conserved first and last residue. D genes are given only for firm matches. Clone sizes are given selectively: once, few, many, or a class where the clone is expanded.

TRBV9	TRBJ2-7	NA	TRBD1	CTSSKLGQGSSYEQYF	TGTACCAGCAGCAAATTGGGACAGGGAAGCTCCTACGAGCAGTACTTC
TRBV7-3	TRBJ2-1	NA	NA	CASSQGGGYSYNEQFF	TGTGCCAGCAGCCAGGGCGGCGGGTACTCCTACAATGAGCAGTTCTTC
TRBV7-7	TRBJ2-5	NA	NA	CASSTGIERTQYF	TGTGCTAGCAGCACGGGAATCGAGCGAACCCAGTACTTC
TRBV20-1	TRBJ2-1	NA	NA	CSARGDWRRVSNEQFF	TGCAGTGCTAGAGGGGACTGGCGGAGGGTCTCGAATGAGCAGTTCTTC
TRBV29-1	TRBJ2-3	NA	TRBD1	CSVHRQGARTDTQYF	TGCAGCGTCCACCGACAGGGGGCGAGGACAGATACGCAGTATTTT
TRBV28	TRBJ1-2	NA	TRBD1	CASTGTAGRGYTF	TGTGCCAGCACGGGGACAGCAGGACGCGGCTACACCTTC
TRBV24-1	TRBJ2-5	few	TRBD1	CATSELGTVQYF	TGTGCCACCAGTGAACTTGGGACAGTTCAGTACTTC
TRBV5-5	TRBJ2-5	NA	NA	CASSLEVVETQYF	TGTGCCAGCAGCTTGGAGGTAGTCGAGACCCAGTACTTC
TRBV12-3/TRBV12-4	TRBJ1-4	NA	NA	CASSPRGWVNEKLFF	TGTGCCAGCAGTCCCAGGGGCTGGGTTAATGAAAAACTGTTTTTT
TRBV2	TRBJ2-6	NA	NA	CASSESRVSGANVLTF	TGTGCCAGCAGTGAATCCAGGGTCTCCGGGGCCAACGTCCTGACTTTC
TRBV7-9	TRBJ2-7	few	TRBD1	CASSLAGTDAYEQYF	TGTGCCAGCAGCTTAGCGGGGACAGACGCCTACGAGCAGTACTTC
TRBV6-6	TRBJ1-4	NA	NA	CASTRTGQTSKRFF	TGTGCCAGCACCCGAACAGGGCAAACCTCAAAACGGTTTTTT
TRBV11-3	TRBJ2-1	NA	NA	CASSLYKGKREQFF	TGTGCCAGCAGCCTATATAAGGGCAAGCGTGAGCAGTTCTTC